A selection of T cell receptor beta chains follows, all from one sample in a study of blood T cell repertoires in COVID-19. Assay used: immunoSEQ multiplex PCR; TCRdb lists only in-frame clones, some missing. The sample lists 60,000 to 90,000 clones, more than 70% occurring once. The sequenced material came from peripheral blood. These receptors came from a man aged 60-69 years with active or convalescent COVID-19. CDR3s include the opening cysteine and the closing phenylalanine or tryptophan. Each record gives: D gene, clone size, J gene, V gene, CDR3 protein, CDR3 DNA. D genes are given only for firm matches. Some rows mark clone size as missing; the rest say once, few, many or name a class of expanded clone.

D gene: TRBD2
clone size: .
J gene: TRBJ2-3
V gene: TRBV29-1
CDR3 protein: CSVVAGLRASTDTQYF
CDR3 DNA: TGCAGCGTTGTAGCGGGGCTACGGGCGAGCACAGATACGCAGTATTTT

D gene: TRBD2
clone size: .
J gene: TRBJ2-1
V gene: TRBV4-2
CDR3 protein: CASSPWTSGGARNEQFF
CDR3 DNA: TGTGCCAGCAGCCCTTGGACTAGCGGGGGGGCACGTAATGAGCAGTTCTTC

D gene: .
clone size: .
J gene: TRBJ1-4
V gene: TRBV27
CDR3 protein: CASSLYSGRDGEKLFF
CDR3 DNA: TGTGCCAGCAGTTTATATTCAGGGCGAGACGGTGAAAAACTGTTTTTT

D gene: TRBD1
clone size: .
J gene: TRBJ1-5
V gene: TRBV4-2
CDR3 protein: CASSPGTGGMNQPQHF
CDR3 DNA: TGTGCCAGCAGCCCTGGGACAGGGGGGATGAATCAGCCCCAGCATTTT

D gene: TRBD1
clone size: few
J gene: TRBJ1-6
V gene: TRBV7-2
CDR3 protein: CASSSPTGVTSPLHF
CDR3 DNA: TGTGCCAGCAGTTCACCTACAGGGGTCACTTCACCCCTCCACTTT

D gene: TRBD1
clone size: .
J gene: TRBJ2-7
V gene: TRBV27
CDR3 protein: CASSSPQGTGYEQYF
CDR3 DNA: TGTGCCAGCAGTTCACCCCAGGGGACAGGGTACGAGCAGTACTTC

D gene: TRBD2
clone size: .
J gene: TRBJ2-2
V gene: TRBV7-2
CDR3 protein: CASSFLAGEAGELFF
CDR3 DNA: TGTGCCAGCAGCTTTCTAGCGGGGGAGGCCGGGGAGCTGTTTTTT

D gene: TRBD1
clone size: .
J gene: TRBJ2-2
V gene: TRBV7-6
CDR3 protein: CASSSQGLHTGELFF
CDR3 DNA: TGTGCCAGCAGCTCACAGGGGTTGCACACCGGGGAGCTGTTTTTT

D gene: .
clone size: .
J gene: TRBJ1-5
V gene: TRBV6-5
CDR3 protein: CASSADSNQPQHF
CDR3 DNA: TGTGCCAGCAGCGCAGATAGCAATCAGCCCCAGCATTTT

D gene: .
clone size: .
J gene: TRBJ1-4
V gene: TRBV30
CDR3 protein: CAWTSVDFSNEKLFF
CDR3 DNA: TGTGCCTGGACGTCAGTCGATTTCTCTAATGAAAAACTGTTTTTT

D gene: .
clone size: .
J gene: TRBJ1-2
V gene: TRBV5-1
CDR3 protein: CASSPTGQPDYGYTF
CDR3 DNA: TGCGCCAGCAGCCCCACCGGACAGCCCGACTATGGCTACACCTTC

D gene: .
clone size: .
J gene: TRBJ2-7
V gene: TRBV7-2
CDR3 protein: CASSLAREQYF
CDR3 DNA: TGTGCCAGCAGCTTAGCGCGAGAGCAGTACTTC

D gene: .
clone size: once
J gene: TRBJ2-2
V gene: TRBV7-8
CDR3 protein: CASSLEGSGNTGELFF
CDR3 DNA: TGTGCCAGCAGCTTAGAGGGTAGCGGAAACACCGGGGAGCTGTTTTTT

D gene: .
clone size: .
J gene: TRBJ1-5
V gene: TRBV30
CDR3 protein: CAWSVTGTQPQHF
CDR3 DNA: TGTGCCTGGAGTGTAACAGGAACTCAGCCCCAGCATTTT

D gene: .
clone size: .
J gene: TRBJ1-4
V gene: TRBV7-9
CDR3 protein: CASSAQRSNEKLFF
CDR3 DNA: TGTGCCAGCAGCGCTCAGAGGTCGAATGAAAAACTGTTTTTT

D gene: .
clone size: .
J gene: TRBJ2-3
V gene: TRBV9
CDR3 protein: CASSVGGRGTDTQYF
CDR3 DNA: TGTGCCAGCAGCGTAGGGGGTAGGGGGACAGATACGCAGTATTTT